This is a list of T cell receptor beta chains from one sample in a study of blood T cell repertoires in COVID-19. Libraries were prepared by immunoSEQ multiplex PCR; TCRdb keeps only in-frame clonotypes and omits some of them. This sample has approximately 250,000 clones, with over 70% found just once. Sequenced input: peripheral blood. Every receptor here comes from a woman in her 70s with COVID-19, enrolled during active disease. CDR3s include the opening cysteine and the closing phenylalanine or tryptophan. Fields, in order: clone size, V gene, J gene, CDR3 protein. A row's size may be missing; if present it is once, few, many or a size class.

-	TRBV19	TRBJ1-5	CASSSQGGSNQPQHF
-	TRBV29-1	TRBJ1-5	CSVAEGLRQPQHF
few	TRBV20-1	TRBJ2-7	CSAPDSAEQYF
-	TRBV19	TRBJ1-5	CASSITENQPQHF
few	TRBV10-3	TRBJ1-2	CAIRKTGGDYYGYTF
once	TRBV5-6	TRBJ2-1	CASSFSGVGNEQFF
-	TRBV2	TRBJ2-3	CASREQGFGDTQYF
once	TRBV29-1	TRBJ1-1	CSAAGGTEAFF
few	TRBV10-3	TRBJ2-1	CAISDGGVGNEQFF
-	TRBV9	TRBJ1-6	CASSVEGNSPLHF
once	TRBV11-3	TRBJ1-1	CASSLRGRSWAEAFF
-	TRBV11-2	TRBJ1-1	CASSSTGVTEAFF
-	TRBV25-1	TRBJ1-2	CASSPPGQIYGYTF
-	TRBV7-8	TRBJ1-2	CASSQDSYGYTF
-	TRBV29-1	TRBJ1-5	CSVVQGNGNQPQHF
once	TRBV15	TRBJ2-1	CATSRDWTGSDEQFF
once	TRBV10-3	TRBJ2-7	CATIETDSSYEQYF
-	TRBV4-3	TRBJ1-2	CASSQDVGVGYTF
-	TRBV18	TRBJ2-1	CASSPRAAYNEQFF
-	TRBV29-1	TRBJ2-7	CSVAGAREQYF
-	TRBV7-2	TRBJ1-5	CASSFNQGLGQPQHF
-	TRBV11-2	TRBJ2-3	CASSFSGREVGSTQYF
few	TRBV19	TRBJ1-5	CASSIERGGQPQHF
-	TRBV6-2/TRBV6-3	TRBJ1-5	CASSSQMGGSSNQPQHF
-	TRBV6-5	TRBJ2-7	CASSYSGLARYEQYF
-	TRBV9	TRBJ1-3	CASSAHQDPGNTIYF
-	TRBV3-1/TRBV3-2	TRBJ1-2	CASSQQGVHGYTF
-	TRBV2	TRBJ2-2	CASSPTGAVGELFF
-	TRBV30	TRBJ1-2	CAWSDRDRTGYTF
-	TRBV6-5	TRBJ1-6	CASSSARTGGNSPLHF
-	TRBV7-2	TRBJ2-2	CASSSRVRSGELFF
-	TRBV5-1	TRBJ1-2	CASSLTGGRHGYTF
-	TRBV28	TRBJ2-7	CASSPDRGLTEQYF
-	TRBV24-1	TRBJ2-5	CATSDGLAGGSIATQYF
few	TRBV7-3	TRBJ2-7	CASSPFPKGVYEQYF
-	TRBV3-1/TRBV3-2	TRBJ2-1	CASSQGLAGSLGNNEQFF
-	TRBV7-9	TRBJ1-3	CASSLGGAGNTIYF
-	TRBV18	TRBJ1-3	CASSPDGITGNTIYF
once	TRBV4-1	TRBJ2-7	CASSQSDPAGASYEQYF
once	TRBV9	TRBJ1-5	CASSKDSSNQPQHF
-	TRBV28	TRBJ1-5	CASSLGQGPRGQPQHF
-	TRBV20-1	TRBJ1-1	CSARRTEAFF
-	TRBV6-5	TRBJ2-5	CASRPMSGREETQYF
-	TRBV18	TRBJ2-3	CASAANSGRTDTQYF
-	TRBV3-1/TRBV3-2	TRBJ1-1	CASSQGGRTEAFF
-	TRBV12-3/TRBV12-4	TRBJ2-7	CASRQEYEQYF
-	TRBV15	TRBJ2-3	CATSRGTDTDTQYF
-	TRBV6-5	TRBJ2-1	CASSYGLVAGADEQFF
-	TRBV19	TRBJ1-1	CASSILRSGGLAFF
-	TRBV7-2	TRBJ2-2	CASSLALADTGELFF